A selection of T cell receptor beta chains follows, all from one sample in a study of identical twins. Via MiXCR, TCRdb re-called the 5' RACE reads, giving one row per CDR3 protein. The sample holds roughly 770,000 distinct CDR3 sequences, about 18% seen once. The same sample was also studied in work on T cells expressing NK-cell markers.

Sequenced material: PBMCs. These receptors originate from a woman aged 18-29 years in good health. The CDR3 runs from the conserved cysteine through the conserved F or W. The D gene is left open where the match is weak. Clone size, where shown, is once, few, many, or a class for clones that have expanded.

J: TRBJ2-2; V: TRBV6-2/TRBV6-3; size: .; D: .; length: 14; CDR3: CASSYGLVAGELFF; DNA: TGTGCCAGCAGTTACGGGCTAGTGGCCGGGGAGCTGTTTTTT
J: TRBJ2-2; V: TRBV12-3/TRBV12-4; size: .; D: .; length: 18; CDR3: CAITRGMGRYANTGELFF; DNA: TGTGCCATCACCAGAGGGATGGGAAGATACGCGAACACCGGGGAGCTGTTTTTT
J: TRBJ1-4; V: TRBV21-1; size: .; D: .; length: 14; CDR3: CASSCRRLGKKLFF; DNA: TGTGCCAGCAGCTGCCGCCGTCTTGGGAAAAAACTGTTTTTT
J: TRBJ1-1; V: TRBV5-1; size: few; D: .; length: 15; CDR3: CASSLERYMNTEAFF; DNA: TGCGCCAGCAGCTTGGAGAGGTATATGAACACTGAAGCTTTCTTT
J: TRBJ1-2; V: TRBV20-1; size: .; D: .; length: 14; CDR3: CSAAAAGENYGYTF; DNA: TGCAGTGCTGCTGCTGCAGGAGAAAACTATGGCTACACCTTC
J: TRBJ1-3; V: TRBV20-1; size: .; D: .; length: 15; CDR3: CSARDRGLSGNTIYF; DNA: TGCAGTGCTAGAGATCGGGGATTATCTGGAAACACCATATATTTT
J: TRBJ2-7; V: TRBV6-1; size: .; D: TRBD2; length: 15; CDR3: CASSRTSGSPGEQYF; DNA: TGTGCCAGCAGTCGGACTAGCGGGAGTCCCGGCGAGCAGTACTTC
J: TRBJ1-1; V: TRBV5-1; size: .; D: .; length: 14; CDR3: CASSLGRQGLDAFF; DNA: TGCGCCAGCAGCTTGGGACGGCAAGGCCTTGACGCTTTCTTT
J: TRBJ2-7; V: TRBV27; size: .; D: TRBD1; length: 15; CDR3: CASSFDRGEFSEQYF; DNA: TGTGCCAGCAGTTTCGACAGGGGGGAATTCTCCGAGCAGTACTTC
J: TRBJ2-5; V: TRBV5-1; size: few; D: .; length: 15; CDR3: CASSQAQGREETQYF; DNA: TGCGCCAGCAGCCAGGCCCAGGGCAGGGAAGAGACCCAGTACTTC
J: TRBJ1-2; V: TRBV20-1; size: few; D: TRBD1; length: 14; CDR3: CSAREPGGNYGYTF; DNA: TGCAGTGCTAGAGAGCCAGGGGGCAACTATGGCTACACCTTC
J: TRBJ2-7; V: TRBV5-1; size: few; D: .; length: 15; CDR3: CASSPVERFSYEQYF; DNA: TGCGCCAGCAGCCCGGTAGAGCGCTTCTCCTACGAGCAGTACTTC
J: TRBJ2-1; V: TRBV7-9; size: .; D: .; length: 14; CDR3: CASSRAVANNEQFF; DNA: TGTGCCAGCAGCAGGGCAGTAGCAAACAATGAGCAGTTCTTC
J: TRBJ2-7; V: TRBV7-2; size: .; D: .; length: 13; CDR3: CASSPEGTYEQYF; DNA: TGTGCCAGCAGCCCTGAGGGCACCTACGAGCAGTACTTC
J: TRBJ1-2; V: TRBV5-1; size: .; D: .; length: 16; CDR3: CASSWGPGLQADGYTF; DNA: TGCGCCAGCAGCTGGGGCCCGGGCCTCCAAGCCGATGGCTACACCTTC
J: TRBJ2-2; V: TRBV6-5; size: few; D: TRBD1; length: 16; CDR3: CASSYGNRGSPGELFF; DNA: TGTGCCAGCAGTTACGGAAACAGGGGATCCCCCGGGGAGCTGTTTTTT
J: TRBJ2-5; V: TRBV7-8; size: few; D: TRBD2; length: 16; CDR3: CASSPRMSGSSETQYF; DNA: TGTGCCAGCAGCCCCCGGATGAGCGGGAGTTCTGAGACCCAGTACTTC
J: TRBJ2-6; V: TRBV12-3/TRBV12-4; size: few; D: .; length: 16; CDR3: CASRHRVFGGANVLTF; DNA: TGTGCCAGCAGACACAGGGTTTTCGGTGGGGCCAACGTCCTGACTTTC
J: TRBJ2-7; V: TRBV28; size: .; D: TRBD1; length: 14; CDR3: CASLHGTAFYEQYF; DNA: TGTGCCAGCCTCCACGGGACAGCCTTCTACGAGCAGTACTTC
J: TRBJ1-1; V: TRBV29-1; size: few; D: .; length: 13; CDR3: CSVGVTANTEAFF; DNA: TGCAGCGTTGGAGTGACAGCGAACACTGAAGCTTTCTTT
J: TRBJ1-4; V: TRBV27; size: few; D: .; length: 15; CDR3: CASKPQRRPNEKLFF; DNA: TGTGCCAGCAAACCTCAGAGGAGGCCTAATGAAAAACTGTTTTTT
J: TRBJ2-7; V: TRBV5-1; size: .; D: TRBD1; length: 14; CDR3: CASSLETGGDEQYF; DNA: TGCGCCAGCAGCTTGGAGACAGGGGGCGACGAGCAGTACTTC
J: TRBJ2-1; V: TRBV11-1; size: few; D: TRBD2; length: 18; CDR3: CASSLVSGRALSYNEQFF; DNA: TGTGCCAGCAGCTTAGTTAGCGGGAGGGCCTTGTCCTACAATGAGCAGTTCTTC
J: TRBJ2-5; V: TRBV20-1; size: few; D: .; length: 15; CDR3: CSATSGTTSQETQYF; DNA: TGCAGTGCAACTTCCGGGACAACCTCACAAGAGACCCAGTACTTC
J: TRBJ2-4; V: TRBV20-1; size: .; D: .; length: 12; CDR3: CSARYGQNIQYF; DNA: TGCAGTGCTAGATACGGACAGAACATTCAGTACTTC
J: TRBJ2-2; V: TRBV12-3/TRBV12-4; size: .; D: .; length: 13; CDR3: CASRPGSSGELFF; DNA: TGTGCCAGCAGGCCAGGGAGTTCCGGGGAGCTGTTTTTT
J: TRBJ2-1; V: TRBV5-1; size: few; D: TRBD2; length: 16; CDR3: CASSLELAGFDNEQFF; DNA: TGCGCCAGCAGCTTGGAACTAGCGGGATTCGACAATGAGCAGTTCTTC
J: TRBJ2-2; V: TRBV20-1; size: few; D: TRBD2; length: 16; CDR3: CSASPASGGNTGELFF; DNA: TGCAGTGCTAGTCCGGCTAGCGGGGGGAACACCGGGGAGCTGTTTTTT
J: TRBJ2-3; V: TRBV20-1; size: .; D: .; length: 11; CDR3: CSARITDTQYF; DNA: TGCAGTGCTAGGATCACAGATACGCAGTATTTT
J: TRBJ2-1; V: TRBV7-9; size: few; D: .; length: 13; CDR3: CASSFPNPIEQFF; DNA: TGTGCCAGCAGCTTCCCCAATCCGATTGAGCAGTTCTTC
J: TRBJ2-1; V: TRBV9; size: few; D: .; length: 13; CDR3: CASSVGSLTEQFF; DNA: TGTGCCAGCAGCGTAGGTTCCTTGACAGAGCAGTTCTTC
J: TRBJ1-1; V: TRBV3-1; size: .; D: .; length: 15; CDR3: CASSQAGGLGTEAFF; DNA: TGTGCCAGCAGCCAAGCGGGGGGCCTTGGGACTGAAGCTTTCTTT
J: TRBJ1-2; V: TRBV12-3/TRBV12-4; size: .; D: TRBD1; length: 17; CDR3: CASSSSLGQETNYGYTF; DNA: TGTGCCAGCAGTTCCTCGCTCGGACAGGAAACTAACTATGGCTACACCTTC
J: TRBJ2-3; V: TRBV5-5; size: few; D: .; length: 13; CDR3: CASSFWLTDTQYF; DNA: TGTGCCAGCAGCTTTTGGTTGACAGATACGCAGTATTTT
J: TRBJ2-4; V: TRBV12-3/TRBV12-4; size: .; D: .; length: 16; CDR3: CASSPPGSVAKNIQYF; DNA: TGTGCCAGCAGCCCACCGGGTTCGGTAGCCAAAAACATTCAGTACTTC
J: TRBJ1-4; V: TRBV14; size: .; D: .; length: 15; CDR3: CASSQRVNFNEKLFF; DNA: TGTGCCAGCAGCCAAAGAGTAAACTTTAATGAAAAACTGTTTTTT
J: TRBJ1-3; V: TRBV7-9; size: few; D: .; length: 16; CDR3: CASSLLSALSGNTIYF; DNA: TGTGCCAGCAGCTTACTTAGTGCCCTCTCTGGAAACACCATATATTTT
J: TRBJ1-2; V: TRBV6-1; size: many; D: TRBD1; length: 13; CDR3: CASSRTGNYGYTF; DNA: TGTGCCAGCTCGAGGACAGGGAACTATGGCTACACCTTC
J: TRBJ2-7; V: TRBV12-3/TRBV12-4; size: few; D: .; length: 12; CDR3: CASSLARVEQYF; DNA: TGTGCCAGCAGCTTGGCCAGGGTCGAGCAGTACTTC
J: TRBJ2-2; V: TRBV5-1; size: .; D: .; length: 16; CDR3: CASSAGHMSNTGELFF; DNA: TGCGCCAGCAGCGCGGGACACATGTCGAACACCGGGGAGCTGTTTTTT
J: TRBJ2-1; V: TRBV12-3/TRBV12-4; size: many; D: TRBD2; length: 15; CDR3: CASSLGMGRAGEQFF; DNA: TGTGCCAGCAGCCTTGGGATGGGGAGGGCCGGGGAGCAGTTCTTC
J: TRBJ2-1; V: TRBV20-1; size: .; D: .; length: 14; CDR3: CSAPPKKGSNEQFF; DNA: TGCAGTGCTCCCCCCAAAAAGGGTTCCAATGAGCAGTTCTTC
J: TRBJ2-1; V: TRBV12-3/TRBV12-4; size: .; D: TRBD2; length: 16; CDR3: CASSPRVAGGSSEQFF; DNA: TGTGCCAGCAGCCCCAGGGTAGCGGGGGGGTCAAGTGAGCAGTTCTTC
J: TRBJ1-3; V: TRBV29-1; size: .; D: .; length: 12; CDR3: CSAFSSGNTIYF; DNA: TGCAGCGCCTTTAGCTCTGGAAACACCATATATTTT
J: TRBJ2-5; V: TRBV5-1; size: .; D: .; length: 14; CDR3: CASSLDLASETQYF; DNA: TGCGCCAGCAGCTTGGACCTAGCATCAGAGACCCAGTACTTC
J: TRBJ1-1; V: TRBV7-9; size: .; D: .; length: 15; CDR3: CASSLGRAMNTEAFF; DNA: TGTGCCAGCAGCTTAGGCCGGGCCATGAACACTGAAGCTTTCTTT
J: TRBJ2-1; V: TRBV12-3/TRBV12-4; size: many; D: TRBD2; length: 15; CDR3: CASSQTSGGPNEQFF; DNA: TGTGCCAGCAGTCAAACTAGCGGGGGTCCTAATGAGCAGTTCTTC
J: TRBJ1-1; V: TRBV12-3/TRBV12-4; size: few; D: TRBD1; length: 16; CDR3: CASIPWDRGREAEAFF; DNA: TGTGCCAGCATCCCCTGGGACAGGGGGCGCGAAGCTGAAGCTTTCTTT
J: TRBJ1-5; V: TRBV10-3; size: .; D: .; length: 13; CDR3: CAISGAGRQPQHF; DNA: TGTGCCATCAGTGGGGCAGGGCGTCAGCCCCAGCATTTT
J: TRBJ2-7; V: TRBV6-5; size: few; D: .; length: 14; CDR3: CASSTDGSSYEQYF; DNA: TGTGCCAGCAGTACTGACGGGAGCTCCTACGAGCAGTACTTC
J: TRBJ2-5; V: TRBV9; size: few; D: .; length: 16; CDR3: CASSPFPTSSQETQYF; DNA: TGTGCCAGCAGCCCTTTTCCGACTAGTAGCCAAGAGACCCAGTACTTC
J: TRBJ2-3; V: TRBV9; size: .; D: .; length: 15; CDR3: CASSVVSGVHVTQYF; DNA: TGTGCCAGCAGCGTAGTGAGTGGGGTCCACGTTACGCAGTATTTT
J: TRBJ2-1; V: TRBV5-5; size: many; D: .; length: 15; CDR3: CASSPNGRWGNEQFF; DNA: TGTGCCAGCAGCCCAAACGGGAGATGGGGCAATGAGCAGTTCTTC
J: TRBJ2-3; V: TRBV14; size: .; D: .; length: 16; CDR3: CASSLRPIGSTDTQYF; DNA: TGTGCCAGCAGCCTCCGCCCTATTGGGAGCACAGATACGCAGTATTTT
J: TRBJ2-7; V: TRBV7-9; size: few; D: .; length: 12; CDR3: CASSPQIVEQYF; DNA: TGTGCCAGCAGCCCACAGATCGTCGAGCAGTACTTC